Each of the 24 T cell receptor beta chains below was sequenced from the same sample in a study of early T cells in non-severe SARS-CoV-2 infection. TCRdb independently ran MiXCR on the 5' RACE reads; one entry per CDR3 protein. This sample has tens of thousands of distinct CDR3 sequences, with about 9.7% found just once. Specimen: whole blood. The receptors were gathered from an adult who was a healthcare worker with PCR-confirmed SARS-CoV-2 infection or an uninfected control (not recorded which).

This clonotype was observed at least ten times. V gene TRBV6-1 combines with J gene TRBJ1-1; D gene ambiguous. This CDR3 contains 16 residues. Between the trimmed V and J ends, which lost 0 bases and 2 bases, there was a span of 13 bases. Germline loops: CDR1 MNHNS, CDR2 SASEGT. CDR3 in DNA: TGTGCCAGCAGTGAAGCGTGGGGAGCTGTTAACACTGAAGCTTTCTTT. The encoded protein is CASSEAWGAVNTEAFF.

This clonotype came up many times. The chain recombines TRBV7-2 with TRBJ2-3; TRBD2 agrees at 7 bases. From germline, CDR1 is SGHTA and CDR2 FQGNSA. CDR3 length: 14 residues. Losses at the gene ends were 2 bases for V and 6 bases for J; bases not matched to a gene: 5. The CDR3, as DNA: TGTGCCAGCAGCTTACACGGGAGGAAGGATACGCAGTATTTT. It translates to CASSLHGRKDTQYF.

This clonotype came up many times. V gene TRBV18 combines with J gene TRBJ2-3; 13 positions agree with TRBD2. V lost 6 bases to trimming and J lost 2 bases; unmatched junction nucleotides: 2. The CDR3 is 15 residues long. The V gene's germline CDR1 is KGHSH and CDR2 LQKENI. The CDR3, as DNA: TGTGCCAGCTCGGGACTAGCGGGGACCACAGATACGCAGTATTTT. Translated: CASSGLAGTTDTQYF. Together with reference TRBV18 and TRBJ2-3, the CDR3 gives the full variable domain: NAGVMQNPRHLVRRRGQEARLRCSPMKGHSHVYWYRQLPEEGLKFMVYLQKENIIDESGMPKERFSAEFPKEGPSILRIQQVVRGDSAAYFCASSGLAGTTDTQYFGPGTRLTVL.

Many counts were recorded for this clonotype. The chain combines TRBV5-1 with TRBJ2-3, with 8 bases aligning to TRBD2. Per germline, CDR1 SGHRS and CDR2 YFSETQ. The CDR3 is 15 residues long. Losses at the gene ends were 3 bases for V and 1 base for J; bases not matched to a gene: 4. The CDR3: CASSSAGVRTDTQYF. The CDR3 nucleotides read TGCGCCAGCAGCTCAGCGGGGGTGCGCACAGATACGCAGTATTTT. Based on the CDR3 plus reference TRBV5-1 and TRBJ2-3, the full variable domain is KAGVTQTPRYLIKTRGQQVTLSCSPISGHRSVSWYQQTPGQGLQFLFEYFSETQRNKGNFPGRFSGRQFSNSRSEMNVSTLELGDSALYLCASSSAGVRTDTQYFGPGTRLTVL.

This clonotype was counted at least ten times. The chain carries TRBV20-1 and TRBJ2-3; tentatively, D is TRBD1 (6 bases). Trimming pared 2 bases from V and 0 bases from J, leaving 6 bases between. The CDR3 totals 13 residues. CDR1 and CDR2 (germline): DFQATT, SNEGSKA (reference sequence). The DNA for the CDR3 is TGCAGTGCTAGAAGGGGGAGCACAGATACGCAGTATTTT. Its translation: CSARRGSTDTQYF.

This clonotype was observed many times. This rearrangement joins TRBV5-4 to TRBJ2-1; 12 positions match TRBD2. V shed 4 bases, J shed 9 bases, and the junction held 11 bases outside the gene matches. Germline CDR1 is SGHNT and CDR2 is YYREEE (reference sequence). The CDR3 loop spans 16 amino acids. CDR3 nucleotide sequence: TGTGCCAGCAGCAGACTAGCGGGGGTACTGAGTGGTGAGCAGTTCTTC. It specifies CASSRLAGVLSGEQFF.

There are a few counts of this clonotype. The chain uses TRBV28 and TRBJ2-7, with 7 bases matching TRBD1. The CDR3 runs 14 residues. V lost 4 bases, J lost 1 base, and 4 bases stayed unmatched. Germline CDR1 MDHEN, CDR2 SYDVKM. CDR3 protein: CASSSLTGSYEQYF. The DNA for the CDR3 is TGTGCCAGCAGTTCACTGACAGGGTCCTACGAGCAGTACTTC.

This clonotype was counted at least ten times. The V call is TRBV7-8, the J call TRBJ2-3, with D perhaps TRBD2 (7 bases). V gave up 10 bases and J gave up 1 base, with 15 bases separating them. In germline, CDR1 is SGHVS, CDR2 FQNEAQ. The CDR3 consists of 14 residues. CDR3 in amino acids: CATMGGLGTDTQYF. The CDR3 nucleotides read TGTGCCACCATGGGGGGGCTCGGCACAGATACGCAGTATTTT.

This clonotype was seen at least ten times. The chain carries TRBV19 and TRBJ2-3; 9 bases are a match to TRBD2. Per the germline V gene, CDR1 is LNHDA and CDR2 is SQIVND (reference sequence). Germline trimming cut 7 bases from V and 1 base from J; bases unmatched to any gene: 12. The CDR3 loop spans 17 amino acids. The CDR3, as DNA: TGTGCCAGTATGCGGCCCTCGGGCGGGGGGGGCACAGATACGCAGTATTTT. Translating it yields CASMRPSGGGGTDTQYF.

This clonotype was counted only a few times. V usage is TRBV12-3 or TRBV12-4 and J usage is TRBJ2-4, with a tentative D call TRBD2 (5 bases). The CDR3 loop spans 16 amino acids. V was trimmed by 0 bases and J by 3 bases, leaving 12 bases between them. This CDR3 is CASSLARADLKNIQYF. The DNA of the CDR3 is TGTGCCAGCAGTTTAGCGCGGGCAGACCTCAAAAACATTCAGTACTTC.

A few counts support this clonotype. This chain connects TRBV5-4 to TRBJ2-3, with D hard to call. Germline CDR1 is SGHNT and CDR2 is YYREEE (reference sequence). Trimming shortened V by 2 bases and J by 2 bases, and 12 bases separated the two germline ends. This CDR3 is 15 amino acids long. The CDR3 sequence: CASSLQKGNTDTQYF. CDR3 sequence (DNA): TGTGCCAGCAGCTTACAGAAGGGTAACACAGATACGCAGTATTTT.

The table lists this clonotype with many counts. This chain joins TRBV6-4 and TRBJ2-2; TRBD1 or TRBD2 may be the D gene (5 bases each). With 6 bases removed from V and 5 bases from J, the gap between germline ends came to 13 bases. CDR1 is MRHNA, CDR2 SNTAGT, per germline. This CDR3 is built from 14 residues. CDR3 loop: CASSAEGWTGELFF. In DNA form, the CDR3 reads TGTGCCAGCAGCGCCGAGGGGTGGACCGGGGAGCTGTTTTTT.

This clonotype has ten or more counts. The V gene is TRBV7-8, the J gene TRBJ2-1; no clear D. CDR1 is SGHVS and CDR2 is FQNEAQ in the germline V gene. The CDR3 is made up of 15 amino acids. V was trimmed by 5 bases and J by 9 bases, leaving 20 bases between them. The DNA of the CDR3 is TGTGCCAGCAGCCTCGGACCCAATCCCCTCTCTGAGCAGTTCTTC. Translating gives CASSLGPNPLSEQFF. Full variable domain (missing parts from reference TRBV7-8 and TRBJ2-1): GAGVSQSPRYKVAKRGQDVALRCDPISGHVSLFWYQQALGQGPEFLTYFQNEAQLDKSGLPSDRFFAERPEGSVSTLKIQRTQQEDSAVYLCASSLGPNPLSEQFFGPGTRLTVL.

This clonotype was counted only a few times. The chain couples TRBV6-5 to TRBJ1-4; no clear D. CDR1 MNHEY and CDR2 SVGAGI come from the germline V gene. The CDR3 totals 13 residues. V dropped 6 bases and J dropped 6 bases, with 11 bases sitting between them. The CDR3: CASSLSSYEKLFF. In DNA form, the CDR3 reads TGTGCCAGCAGCCTCTCGAGTTATGAAAAACTGTTTTTT.

This clonotype was detected ten times or more. The chain has TRBV29-1 and TRBJ1-2; D is ambiguous. V was shortened by 4 bases and J by 5 bases, with 14 bases between the two germline ends. This CDR3 spans 13 amino acids. Per germline, CDR1 SQVTM and CDR2 ANQGSEA. The DNA for the CDR3 is TGCAGCGTTGGGGTCAGTGCAATGTATGGCTACACCTTC. Protein: CSVGVSAMYGYTF.

This clonotype was counted many times. J is TRBJ2-7 and V is TRBV20-1; D unclear. Between the trimmed V and J ends, which lost 3 bases and 0 bases, there was a span of 3 bases. The CDR3 contains 11 residues. Germline V lookup: CDR1 DFQATT, CDR2 SNEGSKA (reference sequence). CDR3 residues: CSASDSYEQYF. For the CDR3, the DNA is TGCAGTGCTAGTGACTCCTACGAGCAGTACTTC.

The table lists this clonotype with many counts. The chain joins TRBV6-6 to TRBJ2-4; D assignment may be TRBD1 or TRBD2 (6 bases each). The CDR3 sequence is 14 residues long. The ends were cut back, 2 bases at V and 7 bases at J, with 12 bases in the middle. In germline, CDR1 is MNHNY, CDR2 SVGAGI (reference sequence). CDR3 DNA sequence: TGTGCCAGCAGTTACAGCCGGGGGCATAACATTCAGTACTTC. As protein: CASSYSRGHNIQYF.

This clonotype was detected many times. J is TRBJ1-2 and V is TRBV6-1, with D perhaps TRBD1 (6 bases). This CDR3 spans 15 amino acids. Germline lookup yields CDR1 MNHNS and CDR2 SASEGT. Trimming stripped 6 bases from V and 8 bases from J, with 22 bases between. The CDR3 DNA reads TGTGCCAGCAGGGACAGTGCGGTCTGGGGACACGGCTACACCTTC. Protein: CASRDSAVWGHGYTF.

This chain joins TRBV20-1 and TRBJ2-7, with TRBD1 identical over 10 bases. V was clipped by 5 bases and J by 4 bases; unmatched bases: 5. The length of the CDR3 is 13 residues. Germline lookup yields CDR1 DFQATT and CDR2 SNEGSKA (reference sequence). The CDR3 sequence: CSALSGQGYEQYF. Written as DNA, the CDR3 is TGCAGTGCTCTCTCGGGACAGGGGTACGAGCAGTACTTC.

The table lists this clonotype with many counts. The V and J genes are TRBV5-8 and TRBJ1-2; maybe TRBD1 (6 bases). The V gene lost 7 bases and the J gene lost 5 bases, with 18 bases spanning the gap. Germline CDR1 reads SGHTS; CDR2 reads YDEGEE. The CDR3 is 14 amino acids. CDR3 coding DNA: TGTGCCAGCTATAAACAGGGCCTGCGGTATGGCTACACCTTC. It specifies CASYKQGLRYGYTF.

There are a few counts of this clonotype. This sequence joins TRBV28 and TRBJ2-7; D unclear. The V gene's germline CDR1 is MDHEN and CDR2 SYDVKM. The V end was cut by 11 bases, the J end by 2 bases, with 16 bases between. This CDR3 spans 13 amino acids. CDR3 region: CAVRAAGAYEQYF. The CDR3 nucleotides are TGTGCCGTCCGGGCCGCTGGGGCCTACGAGCAGTACTTC. Full variable domain (remainder filled in from reference TRBV28 and TRBJ2-7): DVKVTQSSRYLVKRTGEKVFLECVQDMDHENMFWYRQDPGLGLRLIYFSYDVKMKEKGDIPEGYSVSREKKERFSLILESASTNQTSMYLCAVRAAGAYEQYFGPGTRLTVT.

This clonotype was observed at least ten times. The chain links TRBV28 to TRBJ1-2; D not certain. V was trimmed by 2 bases and J by 6 bases, leaving 4 bases between them. The germline V gene has CDR1 MDHEN and CDR2 SYDVKM. The CDR3 covers 11 residues. CDR3 in amino acids: CASSLEDGYTF. DNA for the CDR3: TGTGCCAGCAGTTTAGAGGATGGCTACACCTTC.

This clonotype was observed many times. This sequence joins TRBV10-3 and TRBJ1-1; TRBD1 is a possible D gene (6 bases). CDR1 and CDR2 from the germline V gene are ENHRY and SYGVKD. Trimming left V 5 bases short and J 4 bases short, with 20 bases between. The CDR3 has 16 amino acids. The CDR3: CAISQPGGAAGTEAFF. For the CDR3, the DNA is TGTGCCATCAGTCAACCTGGGGGGGCCGCGGGCACTGAAGCTTTCTTT.

This clonotype has at least ten counts. This chain uses TRBV25-1 with TRBJ2-2; D is possibly TRBD2 (6 bases). This CDR3 spans 16 amino acids. V lost 3 bases to trimming and J lost 4 bases, with 15 bases between them. Germline assignment: CDR1 MGHDK and CDR2 SYGVNS. CDR3: CASSDLGGGPTGELFF. The CDR3 nucleotides are TGTGCCAGCAGTGACTTAGGAGGAGGGCCCACCGGGGAGCTGTTTTTT.